This TCR beta chain was sequenced during a study of blood T cells in healthy people across ages. The wider study: Template-switching capture recovered about one barcoded beta molecule per two T cells.

Through a sample-barcoded 5' primer and a J-beta primer mix, a second PCR was run for about 6 to 11 cycles. TCRdb redid the calling of the 5' RACE reads with MiXCR, one entry per CDR3 protein. The data contain roughly 720,000 distinct CDR3 sequences, about 48% of them singletons. Per germline, CDR1 SGHDT and CDR2 YYEEEE. Trimming stripped 7 bases from V and 0 bases from J, with 21 bases between. The CDR3 spans 17 residues. Ten milliliters of peripheral blood were drawn from each donor. Sequenced: blood. This chain connects TRBV5-6 to TRBJ2-3; D is perhaps TRBD1 or TRBD2 (6 bases each). The receptor was derived from an older man in good health. CDR3 nucleotides: TGTGCCAGCGACAGGTTGGTCGGGGGACAAAGCACAGATACGCAGTATTTT. Translation: CASDRLVGGQSTDTQYF.